This TCR beta chain was sequenced for a study of blood T cell repertoires in COVID-19. Study summary: Italy, Spain and the United States were the sources of the convalescent and acute COVID-19 samples.

Authors' analysis steps: Reference gene primer amplification yielded estimated nucleated cell counts. Sequencing used immunoSEQ multiplex PCR; TCRdb keeps in-frame clones, though not all of them. The V and J calls and clone size come from that table; D and trimming were worked out from the DNA. Of around 160,000 clones listed, over 80% are singletons. Cohorts were determined from participant-reported clinical history. The study counted Cohort 3 donors as recovered given two negative PCRs, clearance, or symptom resolution. The CDR3 consists of 17 residues. Looked up from germline, CDR1 is MGHRA and CDR2 is YSYEKL. The junction had 8 bases not matched to a gene; V was cut back by 0 bases and J by 3 bases.

This clonotype was obtained from an older woman who had recovered from COVID-19. This chain links TRBV4-1 with TRBJ2-4; 7 bases agree with TRBD2. The material sequenced was PBMCs or T cells enriched from blood (not recorded which). CDR3 sequence reads: CASSQEGTTGGKNIQYF. The CDR3 DNA follows: TGCGCCAGCAGCCAAGAGGGCACAACGGGAGGCAAAAACATTCAGTACTTC.